The 16 T cell receptor beta chains listed next were all sequenced from one sample in a study of T cell changes during pregnancy in multiple sclerosis. The data were produced by immunoSEQ multiplex PCR, yet TCRdb's version contains in-frame clones alone and is incomplete. This table holds around 100,000 clones, about nine tenths found once. The sample was peripheral blood, taken in the second trimester of pregnancy. Every receptor here comes from a female donor with multiple sclerosis, enrolled in a pregnancy study.

The rearrangement uses TRBV5-6 and TRBJ2-7, with a possible D match to TRBD2 (6 bases). This CDR3 is 13 amino acids long. Germline CDR1 reads SGHDT; CDR2 reads YYEEEE. The V end was cut by 6 bases, the J end by 6 bases, with 16 bases between. In DNA, the CDR3 is TGTGCCAGCACCCTCAGCGGGCCGCGCGAGCAGTACTTC. Amino acid sequence: CASTLSGPREQYF.

V gene TRBV7-3 combines with J gene TRBJ2-1, with TRBD2 identical over 8 bases. The CDR3 has 16 residues. Germline V gene lookup returns CDR1 SGHTA and CDR2 FQGTGA. The J segment lost 3 bases and the V segment lost 4 bases, leaving 8 bases of the junction unmatched. CDR3 in amino acids: CASSSGGPHRYNEQFF. CDR3 coding DNA: TGTGCCAGCAGCTCGGGAGGGCCCCATCGCTACAATGAGCAGTTCTTC.

The genes are TRBV7-3 and TRBJ1-1; D might be TRBD1 (5 bases). The CDR3 covers 15 residues. Germline CDR1 is SGHTA and CDR2 is FQGTGA. V shed 5 bases and J shed 2 bases, with 15 bases lying between them. The CDR3 nucleotides are TGTGCCAGCAGCCCAGTGGGGGGTTCAAACACTGAAGCTTTCTTT. It translates to CASSPVGGSNTEAFF.

This chain links TRBV27 with TRBJ1-5; TRBD1 matches 8 bases. The V and J ends lost 5 bases and 3 bases, in that order; junction bases with no gene match: 3. This CDR3 comprises 14 residues. Per germline, CDR1 MNHEY and CDR2 SMNVEV (reference sequence). CDR3 amino acids: CASSPGQDNQPQHF. The DNA for the CDR3 is TGTGCCAGCAGTCCGGGACAGGACAATCAGCCCCAGCATTTT.

This sequence joins TRBV7-8 and TRBJ2-5; D unclear. Germline CDR1 reads SGHVS; CDR2 reads FQNEAQ. Trimming left V 10 bases short and J 5 bases short, with 8 bases between. The CDR3 contains 10 residues. Written as DNA, the CDR3 is TGTGCCACCTCTCGGGAGACCCAGTACTTC. Protein product: CATSRETQYF.

This clone appeared once. This chain connects TRBV18 to TRBJ1-2; D gene unclear. The CDR3 is 10 amino acids. Germline V gene sequence: CDR1 KGHSH, CDR2 LQKENI. Trimming stripped 8 bases from V and 7 bases from J, with 8 bases between. This chain's CDR3 is CASPMRGYTF. CDR3 nucleotides: TGTGCCAGCCCTATGCGTGGCTACACCTTC.

This clone was counted once. CDR3 in DNA: TGCGCCAGCAGCCAGGCCGGGACAGGCCCCTTGGAGCAGTACTTC. It yields the protein CASSQAGTGPLEQYF. The chain carries TRBV4-1 and TRBJ2-7; TRBD1 aligns across 8 bases. Trimming at V came to 3 bases and at J to 7 bases, leaving 11 bases not matched to a gene. The CDR3 covers 15 residues. Germline V gene lookup returns CDR1 MGHRA and CDR2 YSYEKL.

This rearrangement joins TRBV28 to TRBJ1-5; TRBD1 matches at 8 bases. V was pared by 8 bases and J by 3 bases, with 6 bases of the junction left unmatched. CDR3 length: 14 amino acids. The germline V gene encodes CDR1 MDHEN and CDR2 SYDVKM. For the CDR3, the DNA is TGTGCCAGCGCCAGACAGGGGACCAATCAGCCCCAGCATTTT. It is translated as CASARQGTNQPQHF.

The V call is TRBV7-2, the J call TRBJ2-7; unclear D gene. The germline V gene encodes CDR1 SGHTA and CDR2 FQGNSA. V was shortened by 4 bases and J by 4 bases, with 17 bases between the two germline ends. This CDR3 comprises 15 residues. This CDR3 reads CASSSSADSWYEQYF. CDR3 DNA: TGTGCCAGCAGCTCTAGTGCGGATAGCTGGTACGAGCAGTACTTC.

This clone was counted between two and nine times. The rearrangement links TRBV6-1 to TRBJ1-1, with 9 bases fitting TRBD1. This CDR3 region has 14 residues. Germline loops: CDR1 MNHNS, CDR2 SASEGT. Germline trimming cut 6 bases from V and 5 bases from J; bases unmatched to any gene: 7. The CDR3 protein is CASSTGGSGTEAFF. The CDR3 nucleotides read TGTGCCAGCAGCACAGGGGGCTCGGGGACTGAAGCTTTCTTT.

The chain carries TRBV28 and TRBJ2-5; TRBD1 might be the D (6 bases). Germline V lookup: CDR1 MDHEN, CDR2 SYDVKM. Trimming took 5 bases from V and 1 from J, leaving 14 bases between them. The CDR3 totals 15 residues. The CDR3 nucleotides are TGTGCCAGCAGTCCAACAGGGATCCCCCAAGAGACCCAGTACTTC. Translation gives CASSPTGIPQETQYF.

This clone was seen a single time. The V gene is TRBV5-4, the J gene TRBJ1-2; 9 positions match TRBD1. Germline V gene data show CDR1 as SGHNT and CDR2 as YYREEE (reference sequence). The CDR3 totals 16 residues. J lost 2 bases, V lost 2 bases, and 7 bases had no gene match. The DNA of the CDR3 is TGTGCCAGCAGCTTCTTACGCGGGACAGGGAACTATGGCTACACCTTC. Translating gives CASSFLRGTGNYGYTF.

The J gene is TRBJ2-3, the V gene TRBV4-3; 8 nucleotides agree with TRBD1. V trimming: 4 bases; J trimming: 2 bases; junction bases outside the gene matches: 5. This CDR3 is built from 15 residues. Germline V CDR1 and CDR2: LGHNA, YSLEER. CDR3 coding DNA: TGCGCCAGCAGCCGCGGACAGGGCCCCACAGATACGCAGTATTTT. It yields the protein CASSRGQGPTDTQYF.

This chain links TRBV28 with TRBJ1-1; TRBD1 agrees at 8 bases. This CDR3 spans 14 amino acids. V dropped 5 bases and J dropped 5; count of bases not matched to a gene: 7. The germline gives CDR1 MDHEN, CDR2 SYDVKM. DNA of the CDR3: TGTGCCAGCAGTACAACAGGGGGGCCGACTGAAGCTTTCTTT. As protein: CASSTTGGPTEAFF.

CDR3 coding DNA: TGTGCCAGCAGAGGGGCTAGCGGGGTGATCCACGAGCAGTACTTC. Its translation is CASRGASGVIHEQYF. The V call is TRBV28, the J call TRBJ2-7, with 9 bases that match TRBD2. This CDR3 has 15 amino acids. In germline, CDR1 is MDHEN, CDR2 SYDVKM. V lost 6 bases and J lost 5; bases outside the gene matches: 11.

The rearrangement joins TRBV4-1 to TRBJ2-5, with TRBD1 identical over 9 bases. The CDR3 has 16 residues. With V trimmed by 3 bases and J by 1 base, 6 bases remained unmatched. Germline CDR1 MGHRA, CDR2 YSYEKL. The CDR3 spells CASSHRTGEVQETQYF. DNA for the CDR3: TGCGCCAGCAGCCACCGGACAGGGGAGGTCCAAGAGACCCAGTACTTC.